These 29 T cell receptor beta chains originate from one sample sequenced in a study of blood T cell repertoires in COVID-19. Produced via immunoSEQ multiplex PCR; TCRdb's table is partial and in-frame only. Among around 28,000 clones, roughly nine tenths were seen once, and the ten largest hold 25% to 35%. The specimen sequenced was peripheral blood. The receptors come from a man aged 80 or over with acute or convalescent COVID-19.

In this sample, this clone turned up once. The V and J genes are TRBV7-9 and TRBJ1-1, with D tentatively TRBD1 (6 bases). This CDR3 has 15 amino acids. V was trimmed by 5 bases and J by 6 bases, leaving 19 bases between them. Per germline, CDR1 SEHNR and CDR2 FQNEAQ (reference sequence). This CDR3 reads CASSRQGTLPAEAFF. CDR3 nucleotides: TGTGCCAGCAGCCGGCAGGGGACCCTCCCGGCTGAAGCTTTCTTT. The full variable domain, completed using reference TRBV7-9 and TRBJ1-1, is DTGVSQNPRHKITKRGQNVTFRCDPISEHNRLYWYRQTLGQGPEFLTYFQNEAQLEKSRLLSDRFSAERPKGSFSTLEIQRTEQGDSAMYLCASSRQGTLPAEAFFGQGTRLTVV.

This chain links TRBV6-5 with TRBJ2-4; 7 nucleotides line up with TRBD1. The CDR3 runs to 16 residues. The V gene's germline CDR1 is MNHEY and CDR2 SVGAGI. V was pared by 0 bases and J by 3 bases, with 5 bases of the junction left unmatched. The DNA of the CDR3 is TGTGCCAGCAGTTACTCCCGGGACAGCTTCAAAAACATTCAGTACTTC. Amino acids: CASSYSRDSFKNIQYF.

The CDR3 region is CASSFGGGNIQYF. In DNA, the CDR3 is TGTGCCAGCAGTTTCGGAGGTGGTAACATTCAGTACTTC. The rearrangement joins TRBV28 to TRBJ2-4; D possibly corresponds to TRBD2 (5 bases). CDR3 size: 13 residues. Trimming stripped 3 bases from V and 7 bases from J, with 10 bases between. Germline CDR1 reads MDHEN; CDR2 reads SYDVKM. The full variable domain, rest sourced from reference TRBV28 and TRBJ2-4, is DVKVTQSSRYLVKRTGEKVFLECVQDMDHENMFWYRQDPGLGLRLIYFSYDVKMKEKGDIPEGYSVSREKKERFSLILESASTNQTSMYLCASSFGGGNIQYFGAGTRLSVL.

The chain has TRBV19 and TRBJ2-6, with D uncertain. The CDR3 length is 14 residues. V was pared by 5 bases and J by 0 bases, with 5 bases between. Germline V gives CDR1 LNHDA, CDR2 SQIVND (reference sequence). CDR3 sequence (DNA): TGTGCCAGTAGTCCGGGCTCTGGGGCCAACGTCCTGACTTTC. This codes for CASSPGSGANVLTF. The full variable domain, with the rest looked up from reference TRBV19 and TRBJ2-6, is DGGITQSPKYLFRKEGQNVTLSCEQNLNHDAMYWYRQDPGQGLRLIYYSQIVNDFQKGDIAEGYSVSREKKESFPLTVTSAQKNPTAFYLCASSPGSGANVLTFGAGSRLTVL.

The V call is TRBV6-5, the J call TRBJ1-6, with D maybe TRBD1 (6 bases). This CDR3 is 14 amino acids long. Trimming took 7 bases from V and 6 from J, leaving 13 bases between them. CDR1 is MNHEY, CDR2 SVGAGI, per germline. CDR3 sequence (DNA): TGTGCCAGCATCACGACAGGTGGTAATTCACCCCTCCACTTT. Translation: CASITTGGNSPLHF.

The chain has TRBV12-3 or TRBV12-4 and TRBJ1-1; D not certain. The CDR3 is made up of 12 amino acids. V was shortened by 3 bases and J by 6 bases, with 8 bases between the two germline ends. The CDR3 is CASSLESAEAFF. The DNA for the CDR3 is TGTGCCAGCAGTTTGGAGTCGGCTGAAGCTTTCTTT.

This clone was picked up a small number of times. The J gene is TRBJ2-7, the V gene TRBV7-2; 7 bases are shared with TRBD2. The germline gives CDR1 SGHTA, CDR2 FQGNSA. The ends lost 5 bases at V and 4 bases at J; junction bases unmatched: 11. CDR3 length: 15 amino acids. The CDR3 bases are TGTGCCAGCAGCGCCTTTTTCGGGAGGAGGTACGAGCAGTACTTC. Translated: CASSAFFGRRYEQYF.

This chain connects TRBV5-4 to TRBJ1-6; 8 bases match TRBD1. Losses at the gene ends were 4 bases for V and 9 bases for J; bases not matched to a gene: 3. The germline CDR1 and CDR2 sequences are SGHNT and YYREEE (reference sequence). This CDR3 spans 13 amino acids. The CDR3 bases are TGTGCCAGCAGCCGAGGACAGGGTTCACCCCTCCACTTT. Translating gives CASSRGQGSPLHF.

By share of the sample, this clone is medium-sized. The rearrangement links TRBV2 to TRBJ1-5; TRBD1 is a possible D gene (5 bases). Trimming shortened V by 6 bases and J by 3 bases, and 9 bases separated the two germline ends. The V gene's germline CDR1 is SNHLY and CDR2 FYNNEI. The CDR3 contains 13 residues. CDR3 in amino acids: CASRKGPNQPQHF. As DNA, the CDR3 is TGTGCCAGCAGGAAGGGGCCCAATCAGCCCCAGCATTTT.

The CDR3 reads CASSDPGQGSSEGYTF. The DNA for the CDR3 is TGTGCCAGCAGTGACCCGGGACAGGGATCCTCGGAGGGCTACACCTTC. The V gene is TRBV6-1, the J gene TRBJ1-2; 9 nucleotides align to TRBD1. V was pared by 3 bases and J by 8 bases, with 13 bases of the junction left unmatched. The CDR3 has 16 residues. Germline V lookup: CDR1 MNHNS, CDR2 SASEGT.

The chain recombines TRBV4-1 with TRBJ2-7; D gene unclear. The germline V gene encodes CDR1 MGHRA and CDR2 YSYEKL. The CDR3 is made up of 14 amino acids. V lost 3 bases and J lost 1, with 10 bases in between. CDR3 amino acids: CASSQRSWSYEQYF. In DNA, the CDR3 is TGCGCCAGCAGCCAGCGGAGCTGGTCCTACGAGCAGTACTTC.

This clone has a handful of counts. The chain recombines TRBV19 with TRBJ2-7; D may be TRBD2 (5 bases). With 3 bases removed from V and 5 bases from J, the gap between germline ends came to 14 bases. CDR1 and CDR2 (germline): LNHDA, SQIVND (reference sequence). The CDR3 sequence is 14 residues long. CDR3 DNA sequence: TGTGCCAGTAGTATGAGGCCACAAGCGGACGAGCAGTACTTC. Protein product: CASSMRPQADEQYF.

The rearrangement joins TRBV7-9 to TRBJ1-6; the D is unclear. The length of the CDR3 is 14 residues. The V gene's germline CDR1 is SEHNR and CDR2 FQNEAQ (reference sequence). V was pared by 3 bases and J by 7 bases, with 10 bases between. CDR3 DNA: TGTGCCAGCAGCTTCCCAGGTGGCAATTCACCCCTCCACTTT. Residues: CASSFPGGNSPLHF.

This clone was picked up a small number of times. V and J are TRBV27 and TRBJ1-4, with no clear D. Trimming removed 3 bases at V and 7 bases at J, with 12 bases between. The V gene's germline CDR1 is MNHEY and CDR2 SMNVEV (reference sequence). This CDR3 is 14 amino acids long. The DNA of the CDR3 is TGTGCCAGCAGTTTTCGCTCTGGGAGTGAAAAACTGTTTTTT. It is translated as CASSFRSGSEKLFF.

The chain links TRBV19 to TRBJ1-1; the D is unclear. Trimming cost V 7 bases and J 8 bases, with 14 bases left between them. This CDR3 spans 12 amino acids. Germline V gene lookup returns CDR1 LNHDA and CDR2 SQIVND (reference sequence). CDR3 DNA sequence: TGTGCCAGTACCAATCAGAGACAAGAAGCTTTCTTT. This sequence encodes CASTNQRQEAFF.

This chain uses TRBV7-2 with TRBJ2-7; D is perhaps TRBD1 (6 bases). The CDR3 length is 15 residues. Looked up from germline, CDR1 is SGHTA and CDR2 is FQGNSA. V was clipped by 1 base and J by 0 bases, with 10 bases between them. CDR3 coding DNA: TGTGCCAGCAGCTTAGGACAGGTCTTCTCCTACGAGCAGTACTTC. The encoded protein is CASSLGQVFSYEQYF.

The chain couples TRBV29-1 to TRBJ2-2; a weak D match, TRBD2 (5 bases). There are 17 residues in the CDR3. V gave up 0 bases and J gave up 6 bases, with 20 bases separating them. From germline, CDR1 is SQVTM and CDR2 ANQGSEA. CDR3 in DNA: TGCAGCGTTGAAGATCGTAGGCAGCATAGCGTCGCCGGGGAGCTGTTTTTT. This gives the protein CSVEDRRQHSVAGELFF.

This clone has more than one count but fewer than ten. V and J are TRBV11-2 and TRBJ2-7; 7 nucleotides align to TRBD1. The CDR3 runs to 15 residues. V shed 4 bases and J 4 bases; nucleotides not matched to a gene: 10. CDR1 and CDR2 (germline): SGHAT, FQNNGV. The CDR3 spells CASSSHRGKGYEQYF. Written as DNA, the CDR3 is TGTGCCAGCAGCTCACACAGGGGAAAAGGATACGAGCAGTACTTC.

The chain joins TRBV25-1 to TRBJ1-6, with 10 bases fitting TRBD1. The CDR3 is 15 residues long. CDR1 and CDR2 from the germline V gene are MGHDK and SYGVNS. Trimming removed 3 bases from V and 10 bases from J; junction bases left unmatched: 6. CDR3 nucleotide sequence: TGTGCCAGCAGTGAGACAGGGGGCGGGCGATCACCCCTCCACTTT. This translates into CASSETGGGRSPLHF.

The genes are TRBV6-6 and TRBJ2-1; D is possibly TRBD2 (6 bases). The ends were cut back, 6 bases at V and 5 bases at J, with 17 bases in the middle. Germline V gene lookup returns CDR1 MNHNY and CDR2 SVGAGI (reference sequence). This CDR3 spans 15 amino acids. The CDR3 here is CASRPGTSSDNEQFF. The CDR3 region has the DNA TGTGCCAGCAGACCCGGGACTTCTTCAGACAATGAGCAGTTCTTC.

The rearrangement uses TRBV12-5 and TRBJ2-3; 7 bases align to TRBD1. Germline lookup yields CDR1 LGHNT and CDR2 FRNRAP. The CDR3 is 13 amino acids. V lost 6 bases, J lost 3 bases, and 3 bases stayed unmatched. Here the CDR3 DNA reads TGTGCTAGTGGGACAGGGAGTACAGATACGCAGTATTTT. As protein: CASGTGSTDTQYF.

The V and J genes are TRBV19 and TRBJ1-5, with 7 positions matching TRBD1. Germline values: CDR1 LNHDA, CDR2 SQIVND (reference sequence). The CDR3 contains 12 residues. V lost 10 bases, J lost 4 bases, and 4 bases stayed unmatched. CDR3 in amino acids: CATRTGNQPQHF. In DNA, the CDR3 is TGTGCCACTCGGACAGGTAATCAGCCCCAGCATTTT.

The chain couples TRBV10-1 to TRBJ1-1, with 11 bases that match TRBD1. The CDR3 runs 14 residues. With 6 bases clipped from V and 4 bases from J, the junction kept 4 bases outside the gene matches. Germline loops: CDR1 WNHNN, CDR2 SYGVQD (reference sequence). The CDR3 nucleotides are TGCGCCAGCAGCACCGGGACAGGGGGCACTGAAGCTTTCTTT. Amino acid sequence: CASSTGTGGTEAFF.

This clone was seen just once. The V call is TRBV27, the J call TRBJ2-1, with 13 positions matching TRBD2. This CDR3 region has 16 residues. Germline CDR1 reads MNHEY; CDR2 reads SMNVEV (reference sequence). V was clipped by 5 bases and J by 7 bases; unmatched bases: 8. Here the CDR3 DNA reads TGTGCCAGCAGTCCATGGACTAGCGGGAGCGGGAATGAGCAGTTCTTC. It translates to CASSPWTSGSGNEQFF.

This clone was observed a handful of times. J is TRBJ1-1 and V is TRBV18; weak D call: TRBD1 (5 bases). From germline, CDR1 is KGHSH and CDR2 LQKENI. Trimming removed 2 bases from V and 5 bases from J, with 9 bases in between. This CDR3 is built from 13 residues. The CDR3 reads CASSPGGETEAFF. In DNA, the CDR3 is TGTGCCAGCTCACCAGGGGGGGAGACTGAAGCTTTCTTT. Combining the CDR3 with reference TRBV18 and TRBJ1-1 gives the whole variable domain NAGVMQNPRHLVRRRGQEARLRCSPMKGHSHVYWYRQLPEEGLKFMVYLQKENIIDESGMPKERFSAEFPKEGPSILRIQQVVRGDSAAYFCASSPGGETEAFFGQGTRLTVV.

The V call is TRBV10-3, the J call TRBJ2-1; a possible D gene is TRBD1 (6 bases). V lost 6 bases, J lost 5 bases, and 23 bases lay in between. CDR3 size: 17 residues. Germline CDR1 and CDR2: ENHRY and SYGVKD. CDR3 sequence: CAISVGAFWDNNNEQFF. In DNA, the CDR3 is TGTGCCATCAGCGTTGGGGCGTTTTGGGACAATAACAATGAGCAGTTCTTC.

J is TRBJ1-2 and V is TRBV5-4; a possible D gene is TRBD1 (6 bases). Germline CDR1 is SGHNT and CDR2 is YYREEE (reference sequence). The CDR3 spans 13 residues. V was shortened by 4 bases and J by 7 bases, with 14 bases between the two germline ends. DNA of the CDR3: TGTGCCAGCAGCACAGTACAGGGATTTGGCTACACCTTC. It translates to CASSTVQGFGYTF.

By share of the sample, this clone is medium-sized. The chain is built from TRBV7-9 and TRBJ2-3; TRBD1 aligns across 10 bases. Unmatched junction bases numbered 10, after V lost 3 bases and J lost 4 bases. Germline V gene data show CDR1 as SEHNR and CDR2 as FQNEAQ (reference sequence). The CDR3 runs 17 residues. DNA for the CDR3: TGTGCCAGCAGCTTCCCACCGCATGGGACAGGGGCAGATACGCAGTATTTT. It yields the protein CASSFPPHGTGADTQYF.

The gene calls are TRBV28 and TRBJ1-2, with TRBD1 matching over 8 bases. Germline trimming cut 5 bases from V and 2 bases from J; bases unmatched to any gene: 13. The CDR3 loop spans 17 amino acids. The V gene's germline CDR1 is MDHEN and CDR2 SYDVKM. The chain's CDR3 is CASSTRTGQRRNYGYTF. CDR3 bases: TGTGCCAGCAGTACTCGGACAGGGCAGAGGAGAAACTATGGCTACACCTTC.